The clone carrying this T cell receptor (beta chain) was found once. The method was immunoSEQ multiplex PCR; TCRdb's version includes in-frame clones alone and lacks a portion of them. The sample shows tens of thousands of clones, roughly 85% of them seen only once. This specimen comes from a study of radiotherapy plus CTLA-4 blockade in lung cancer. The specimen comprised peripheral blood, sampled from a patient treated with radiotherapy plus ipilimumab. The clonotype comes from a human donor with non-small cell lung cancer who had stable disease on radiotherapy plus ipilimumab.

CDR3 bases: TGTGCCAGCAGTTTATCCGGGACAGGGTATGGGAATACGCAGTATTTT. This translates into CASSLSGTGYGNTQYF. The V gene is TRBV28, the J gene TRBJ2-3; 9 bases align to TRBD1. With 1 base clipped from V and 7 bases from J, the junction kept 9 bases outside the gene matches. CDR1 is MDHEN and CDR2 is SYDVKM in the germline V gene. This CDR3 is built from 16 residues.